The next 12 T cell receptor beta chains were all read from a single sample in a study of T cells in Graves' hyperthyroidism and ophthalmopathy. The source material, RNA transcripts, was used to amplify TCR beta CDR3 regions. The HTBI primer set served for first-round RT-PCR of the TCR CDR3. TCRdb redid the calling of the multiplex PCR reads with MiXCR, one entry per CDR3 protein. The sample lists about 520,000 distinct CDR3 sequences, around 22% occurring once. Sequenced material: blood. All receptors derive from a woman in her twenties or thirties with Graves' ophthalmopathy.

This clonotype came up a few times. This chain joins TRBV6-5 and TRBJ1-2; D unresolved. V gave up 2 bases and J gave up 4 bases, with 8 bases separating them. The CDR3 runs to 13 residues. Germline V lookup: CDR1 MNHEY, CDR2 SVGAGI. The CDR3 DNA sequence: TGTGCCAGCAGTTACGGCATTCGCTATGGCTACACCTTC. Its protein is CASSYGIRYGYTF.

CDR3 in amino acids: CASSPGTGGKETQYF. The CDR3, as DNA: TGTGCCAGTAGTCCTGGGACAGGGGGAAAAGAGACCCAGTACTTC. The chain has TRBV19 and TRBJ2-5, with 11 bases that match TRBD1. The CDR3 is 15 residues long. After removal of 5 bases from V and 3 bases from J, the junction contained 5 bases not matched to a gene. CDR1 LNHDA and CDR2 SQIVND come from the germline V gene (reference sequence).

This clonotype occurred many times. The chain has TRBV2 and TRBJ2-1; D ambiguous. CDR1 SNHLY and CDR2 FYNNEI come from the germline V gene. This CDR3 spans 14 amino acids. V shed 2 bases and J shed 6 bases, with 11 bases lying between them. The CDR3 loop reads CASSESVWVNEQFF. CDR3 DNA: TGTGCCAGCAGTGAAAGTGTGTGGGTCAATGAGCAGTTCTTC.

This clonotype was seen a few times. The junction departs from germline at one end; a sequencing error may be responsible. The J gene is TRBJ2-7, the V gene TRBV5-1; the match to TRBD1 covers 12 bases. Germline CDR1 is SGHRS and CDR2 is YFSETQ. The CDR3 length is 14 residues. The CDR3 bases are TGCGCCAGCGGGGCCGGGACAGGGGGCTACGGGCAGTACTTC. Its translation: CASGAGTGGYGQYF.

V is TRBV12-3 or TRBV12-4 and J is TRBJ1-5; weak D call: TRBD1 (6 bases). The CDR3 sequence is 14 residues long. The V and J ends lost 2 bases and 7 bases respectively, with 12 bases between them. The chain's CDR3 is CASSLRGALQPQHF. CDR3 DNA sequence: TGTGCCAGCAGTTTAAGGGGGGCATTGCAGCCCCAGCATTTT.

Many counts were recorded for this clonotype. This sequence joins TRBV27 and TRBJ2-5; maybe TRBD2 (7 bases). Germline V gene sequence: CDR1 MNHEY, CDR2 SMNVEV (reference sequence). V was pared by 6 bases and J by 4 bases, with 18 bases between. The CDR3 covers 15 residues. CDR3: CASRPWGGAGETQYF. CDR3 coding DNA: TGTGCCAGCAGACCCTGGGGGGGCGCGGGAGAGACCCAGTACTTC.

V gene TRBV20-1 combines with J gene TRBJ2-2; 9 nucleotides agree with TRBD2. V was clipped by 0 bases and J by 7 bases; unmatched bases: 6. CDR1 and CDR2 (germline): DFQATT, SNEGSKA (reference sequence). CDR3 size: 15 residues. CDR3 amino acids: CSARDASGKVGELFF. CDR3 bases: TGCAGTGCTAGAGACGCTAGCGGGAAAGTCGGGGAGCTGTTTTTT.

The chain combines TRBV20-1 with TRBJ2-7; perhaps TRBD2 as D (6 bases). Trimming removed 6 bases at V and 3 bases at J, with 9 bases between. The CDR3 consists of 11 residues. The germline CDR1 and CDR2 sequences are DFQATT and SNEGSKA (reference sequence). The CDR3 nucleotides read TGCAGTGCCCATAGCGGCTACGAGCAGTACTTC. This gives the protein CSAHSGYEQYF.

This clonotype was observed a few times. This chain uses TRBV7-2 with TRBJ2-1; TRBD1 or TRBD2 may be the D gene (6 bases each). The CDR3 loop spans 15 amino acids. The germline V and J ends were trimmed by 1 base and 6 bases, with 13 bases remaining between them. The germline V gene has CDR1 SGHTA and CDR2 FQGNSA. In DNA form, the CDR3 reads TGTGCCAGCAGCTTAGTCGGGGGCACGAGCAATGAGCAGTTCTTC. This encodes CASSLVGGTSNEQFF.

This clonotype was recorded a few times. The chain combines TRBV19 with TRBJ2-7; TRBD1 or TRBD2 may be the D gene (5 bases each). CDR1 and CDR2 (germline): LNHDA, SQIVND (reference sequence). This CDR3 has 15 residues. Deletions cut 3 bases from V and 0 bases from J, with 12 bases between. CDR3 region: CASSMGPVPSYEQYF. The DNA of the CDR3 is TGTGCCAGTAGTATGGGACCGGTCCCCTCCTACGAGCAGTACTTC.

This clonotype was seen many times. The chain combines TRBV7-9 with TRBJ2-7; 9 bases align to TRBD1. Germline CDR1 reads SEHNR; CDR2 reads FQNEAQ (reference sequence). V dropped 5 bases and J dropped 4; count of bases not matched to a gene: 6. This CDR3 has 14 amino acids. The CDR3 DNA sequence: TGTGCCAGCAGCGCCCGGGACAGGGAGTACGAGCAGTACTTC. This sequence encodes CASSARDREYEQYF.

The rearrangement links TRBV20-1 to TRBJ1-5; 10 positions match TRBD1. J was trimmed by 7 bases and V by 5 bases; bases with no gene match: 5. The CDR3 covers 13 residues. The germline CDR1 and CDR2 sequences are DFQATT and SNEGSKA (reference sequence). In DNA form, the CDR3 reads TGCAGTGCTGGCCGGGACAGGGGCCAGCCCCAGCATTTT. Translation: CSAGRDRGQPQHF.